Below, one TCR beta chain is given with its context. Its recognized antigen is unknown. Qualities for individual bases were not recorded, and no much larger clone is one base off. The cohort comprised 550 to 700 healthy bone marrow donors. At the time of sampling, all cohort members were nominally healthy, though unrecorded immune exposures were likely present. The donor was CMV seropositive and belonged to the group of more than 250 seropositive cohort members. A peripheral blood sample was provided by each donor, and peripheral blood mononuclear cells were used for TCR beta sequencing. The Qiagen DNeasy Blood Extraction Kit was used to extract genomic DNA from the blood cell samples. The entry originates in a study of cytomegalovirus exposure and HLA in healthy donors (dated by TCRdb to 2016 to 2017). Notes on the research overall: An earlier analysis of some 600 of the donors reported roughly 300 Gb of sequence data and 90 million to 120 million unique TCR beta sequences obtained from about 179 million T cells. An early release that covered more than 550 HLA-typed donors contained approximately 290 gigabases of sequencing data and approximately 85 million unique TCR sequences. Among the roughly 400 genotyped donors, approximately 76% belonged to the genetic ancestry cluster associated with self-reported Caucasian donors. The study aimed to test whether signatures of past pathogen exposure could be identified by cataloging public T cell receptors. The study profiled the T cell repertoires of hundreds of subjects by immunosequencing and related them to cytomegalovirus serostatus. In addition to the first cohort of several hundred subjects, a separate validation cohort of approximately 120 different subjects was used. High-throughput TCR immunosequencing, statistical association of individual TCRs with disease status, and machine learning were combined to predict cytomegalovirus infection status. To study patterns of TCR occurrence, a later analysis re-analyzed previously published TCR beta repertoires from 600 to 750 donors and added high-resolution HLA genotyping. The later analysis used no new phenotypic data to find candidate immune exposures, relying instead on TCR beta sequences and their occurrence across donors. An earlier analysis of around 580 of the donors used high-throughput TCR beta sequencing to judge whether each TCR beta V gene segment behaved as functional or pseudogenic. Donor age, sex, ethnicity and CMV serostatus were compiled together with the repertoire data. Genome-wide SNP genotypes for about 55% of the roughly 670 donors were used in a later genetic analysis, which treated that subset as a discovery cohort. Every repertoire in the discovery cohort had been generated on one and the same sequencing platform. HLA typing covered class I and class II loci at four-digit resolution. The number of donors typed differed by locus, with roughly 620-640 for A, B, C, DRB1 and DQB1, 522 for DQA1, approximately 570 for DPA1, and some 440 for DPB1. Roughly 5 DR-DQ haplotypes were treated as single units for association and clustering because of strong linkage in the cohort. On average, around 240,000 unique TCR beta nucleotide sequences were sequenced per donor among some 430 genotyped donors of the cohort, with 15% to 20% of those sequences being non-productive.

From the cysteine through the phenylalanine, the CDR3 covers 17 amino acids. The CDR3 DNA has 51 bases and is translated from base 1. CDR1 and CDR2, per the germline V gene, are MGHDK and SYGVNS. V ends up 5 bases short and J 4 bases short, with an unmatched junction base count of 11. Preparation of the library involved the immunoSEQ multiplex PCR assay. For the multiplex PCR, a mixture combining 60 forward primers for TCR Vbeta segments and 13 reverse primers for TCR Jbeta segments was used. Amplification of the CDR3 region of rearranged TCR beta genes was performed with a multiplex PCR assay on genomic DNA. The Illumina HiSeq System was used to sequence the amplified TCR beta libraries as 87-base-pair reads. As for how the authors treated the data: A later analysis counted about 80 million unique TCR beta chains across the 700 or so repertoires, and 9 million to 14 million of these chains were shared by at least two donors. Raw reads were error-corrected and collapsed into unique sequences with a nearest-neighbor algorithm that merged closely related sequences to remove PCR and sequencing errors. CDR3 sequences were aligned to IMGT reference sequences to assign V, D and J gene segments. For a sequence to be retained, a match of at least six nucleotides was required to both a V gene segment and a J gene segment. A rearrangement counted as productive if the CDR3 had no stop codons and remained in frame with V and J, and every other rearrangement counted as non-productive. Following IMGT convention, CDR3 was defined as the stretch from the second conserved V-encoded cysteine up to the conserved J-encoded phenylalanine. The earlier analysis of about 500 of the donors excluded sequences that lacked an unambiguous match to a single V gene segment. In an earlier analysis of around 590 of the donors, a V segment was called functional when productive rearrangements were above 56.7%, and segregating when the standard deviation between donors exceeded 5%. To diagnose cytomegalovirus status from the catalog of TCR beta chain sequences, a statistical classification framework was built. V and J gene assignment, in a later analysis, came from comparing TCR nucleotide sequences with IMGT/GENE-DB human TR gene sequences. A later analysis assigned CDR3 sequences and most-parsimonious VDJ recombination scenarios with the TCRdist pipeline. In a later analysis, each TCR beta chain was defined by its CDR3 amino acid sequence together with its V-gene family, and reads lacking a unique V-gene family were excluded. In a later analysis, approximately 640 highly shared, low-generation-probability nucleotide sequences were removed to address suspected cross-contamination and a sequencing artifact. For each public chain, a later analysis derived a clonal expansion index from normalized ranks of inferred template counts within each repertoire. Generation probabilities in a later analysis came from a VDJ recombination model fitted to out-of-frame rearrangements, and those results were checked against IGoR. A later analysis scored TCR-TCR, TCR-HLA and TCR-CMV co-occurrence with hypergeometric tests, applying a repertoire-size bias correction to TCR pairs. A later analysis estimated false discovery rates by permuting HLA or CMV assignments 20 times. In a later analysis, co-occurring TCRs were grouped using DBSCAN, with TCRdist sequence similarity added in when clustering inside HLA-allele-positive subsets. For co-occurrence clustering, repertoires with fewer than 30,000 or more than 120,000 public chains were excluded, along with roughly 5 repertoires with anomalous nucleotide sharing. In TCRdb, the immuneACCESS table is reduced to in-frame sequences with V and J assigned. These tables do not hold every clone; where another copy was compared, an unresolved V gene accounts for under half, and the others remain unexplained. From that table come the V and J calls and clone size; the DNA was used to work out D and trimming. For this sample the table gives 150,000 or so clones, of which 82% were detected only once. The ten largest clones add up to around 6.6% of the sample.

Findings and caveats that apply to the study as a whole: Correlated functional status among segregating V segments might be attributable to linkage disequilibrium, but an unknown experimental factor could not be ruled out. Because HLA typing was missing for some donors at each locus, association tests included only the typed subset. A further reported finding was that TCR beta sequences accurately predicted the HLA-A and HLA-B alleles for most subjects in the first cohort. According to a later genetic analysis, donors in an Asian-associated ancestry cluster had fewer N-insertions in productive TCRs than the approximately 700-donor mean. In both the original and validation cohorts, the classifier was reported to diagnose cytomegalovirus status with high specificity and sensitivity. Most CMV-associated TCR beta chains appeared to be HLA-restricted in a later analysis, and the HLA associations seemed to be driven largely by CMV exposure. Compared with equally common non-associated chains, HLA-associated TCR beta chains in a later analysis were more clonally expanded and had lower generation probabilities. A cluster of highly shared sequence variants was judged likely to be a technical artifact of the sequencing pipeline. It was suggested by the authors that the approach could potentially be generalized to other disease states and immunological phenotypes. The 87-base-pair reads could not distinguish some IMGT-functional V segments, including TRBV6-2 and TRBV6-3, so those segments were excluded. CMV serostatus was the only immune exposure information available for the cohort. In vitro tests confirmed that a few of the cytomegalovirus-associated TCR beta chains recognize cytomegalovirus antigens. In this cohort, only TCR beta chains were sequenced, and detectable features were limited by the absence of alpha or paired-chain data. V-gene and J-gene trimming of TCR beta chains was associated with a missense DCLRE1C variant in a later genetic analysis, and the association was replicated in an independent cohort. According to a later analysis, TCR association rates differed among HLA loci, with DRB1 alleles showing the most associated TCRs and HLA-C alleles showing the fewest. At a false discovery rate of 0.05, a later analysis linked under 20,000 TCR beta sequences to specific HLA alleles. In a later analysis, several top co-occurrence clusters were reported to appear linked to parvovirus B19, influenza, CMV and Epstein-Barr virus. The earlier analysis of around 600 of the donors excluded approximately 17 rarely observed V segments, including chromosome 9 orphons, because counts were too low. Broadly in line with IMGT annotations, most TCR beta V segments showed up in productive rearrangements about 87% or about 30% of the time in an earlier analysis of 587 of the donors. When HLA alleles, especially DR and DQ, strongly co-occurred, attributing TCR associations to individual alleles was difficult. The study gave a list of about 160 TCR beta chains associated with cytomegalovirus. Most TCR sequences were seen in very few donors, while some public TCRs were found in many individuals. Sequencing depth was assumed to be roughly uniform across donors in the presence/absence analyses, though that assumption may not hold.

This sequence originates from a woman between 50 and 59 years old in good health and CMV-seropositive. This sequence uses TRBV25-1 and TRBJ2-2; 9 of the junction bases match TRBD1. Sequencing used PBMCs. The DNA sequence is as follows: TGTGCCAGCAGTTCCGGGACAGGGTCAGTTAGCACCGGGGAGCTGTTTTTT. Its protein reads: CASSSGTGSVSTGELFF.